The 17 T cell receptor beta chains below come from one sample, sequenced in a study of blood T cell repertoires in COVID-19. The data were produced by immunoSEQ multiplex PCR, yet TCRdb's version contains in-frame clones alone and is incomplete. The sample carries 200,000 to 250,000 clones, 82% recorded once. The sequenced sample was PBMCs or T cells enriched from blood (not recorded which). The receptors here all came from a man aged 35-49 years who had recovered from COVID-19.

The chain combines TRBV28 with TRBJ1-3, with D uncertain. Looked up from germline, CDR1 is MDHEN and CDR2 is SYDVKM. The CDR3 has 12 amino acids. V dropped 7 bases and J dropped 4 bases, with 8 bases sitting between them. The CDR3 coding sequence is TGTGCCAGCACCCTCGGGGGAAACACCATATATTTT. Translating it yields CASTLGGNTIYF.

The rearrangement joins TRBV7-3 to TRBJ2-2; D is perhaps TRBD2 (5 bases). V lost 5 bases, J lost 4 bases, and 14 bases lay in between. Germline loops: CDR1 SGHTA, CDR2 FQGTGA. The CDR3 totals 15 residues. CDR3 bases: TGTGCCAGCAGCCCCCGGTCGGGGAGCACCGGGGAGCTGTTTTTT. It specifies CASSPRSGSTGELFF.

V gene TRBV5-1 combines with J gene TRBJ2-5; tentative D call: TRBD2 (5 bases). Trimming cost V 0 bases and J 4 bases, with 13 bases left between them. CDR1 and CDR2 (germline): SGHRS, YFSETQ. The CDR3 runs 15 residues. The CDR3 nucleotides read TGCGCCAGCAGCTTGGCCGAGGGCGGGTTAGAGACCCAGTACTTC. Its protein product is CASSLAEGGLETQYF. Together with reference TRBV5-1 and TRBJ2-5, the CDR3 gives the full variable domain: KAGVTQTPRYLIKTRGQQVTLSCSPISGHRSVSWYQQTPGQGLQFLFEYFSETQRNKGNFPGRFSGRQFSNSRSEMNVSTLELGDSALYLCASSLAEGGLETQYFGPGTRLLVL.

The rearrangement joins TRBV4-1 to TRBJ2-1; D is undetermined. This CDR3 spans 14 amino acids. The germline V gene has CDR1 MGHRA and CDR2 YSYEKL. Trimming pared 1 base from V and 6 bases from J, leaving 10 bases between. CDR3 sequence: CASSQVRPGNEQFF. Written as DNA, the CDR3 is TGCGCCAGCAGCCAAGTACGTCCGGGCAATGAGCAGTTCTTC.

J is TRBJ1-1 and V is TRBV5-4; D might be TRBD1 (5 bases). V was cut by 4 bases and J by 1 base, with 8 bases left in between. From germline, CDR1 is SGHNT and CDR2 YYREEE (reference sequence). The length of the CDR3 is 13 residues. This CDR3 reads CASSPGGNTEAFF. CDR3 sequence (DNA): TGTGCCAGCAGCCCGGGGGGGAACACTGAAGCTTTCTTT.

The chain employs TRBV7-3 and TRBJ2-3; D gene ambiguous. The CDR3 consists of 13 residues. Per germline, CDR1 SGHTA and CDR2 FQGTGA. V was pared by 5 bases and J by 2 bases, with 8 bases between. CDR3 in amino acids: CASSMGITDTQYF. CDR3 coding DNA: TGTGCCAGCAGCATGGGCATCACAGATACGCAGTATTTT.

Concerning this clone: Other nucleotide sequences in the sample specify the same CDR3. V and J are TRBV20-1 and TRBJ1-2, with 8 bases fitting TRBD1. The CDR3 is 12 amino acids. Unmatched junction bases numbered 4, after V lost 3 bases and J lost 7 bases. Germline V gene sequence: CDR1 DFQATT, CDR2 SNEGSKA (reference sequence). CDR3 loop: CSASQGAGGYTF. DNA of the CDR3: TGCAGTGCTAGTCAGGGGGCAGGTGGCTACACCTTC.

The chain couples TRBV19 to TRBJ1-3, with D perhaps matching TRBD1 (6 bases). Germline V CDR1 and CDR2: LNHDA, SQIVND (reference sequence). With 2 bases removed from V and 2 bases from J, the gap between germline ends came to 19 bases. The CDR3 has 18 residues. This CDR3 is CASSIKRVKGVPGNTIYF. DNA of the CDR3: TGTGCCAGTAGTATAAAACGGGTTAAGGGGGTTCCTGGAAACACCATATATTTT.

This clone was picked up one time. The chain recombines TRBV30 with TRBJ2-1; 9 positions agree with TRBD2. V shed 2 bases, J shed 4 bases, and the junction held 6 bases outside the gene matches. The CDR3 has 15 amino acids. The germline gives CDR1 GTSNPN, CDR2 SVGIG (reference sequence). In DNA form, the CDR3 reads TGTGCCTGGAGTTCGGCGGGGGGGCTATACAATGAGCAGTTCTTC. Protein product: CAWSSAGGLYNEQFF. Using reference TRBV30 and TRBJ2-1 for the parts outside the CDR3, the full variable domain is SQTIHQWPATLVQPVGSPLSLECTVEGTSNPNLYWYRQAAGRGLQLLFYSVGIGQISSEVPQNLSASRPQDRQFILSSKKLLLSDSGFYLCAWSSAGGLYNEQFFGPGTRLTVL.

This rearrangement joins TRBV6-1 to TRBJ2-2, with TRBD2 as a possible D gene (6 bases). Germline-derived CDR1 and CDR2 are MNHNS and SASEGT. Trimming stripped 0 bases from V and 7 bases from J, with 21 bases between. The CDR3 contains 18 residues. The CDR3 sequence: CASSEALLGGGLDGELFF. CDR3 in DNA: TGTGCCAGCAGTGAAGCGCTTCTGGGGGGAGGTTTGGACGGGGAGCTGTTTTTT.

This clone came up a few times. The V and J genes are TRBV24-1 and TRBJ1-2; D gene unclear. V lost 6 bases, J lost 5 bases, and 12 bases lay in between. The germline gives CDR1 KGHDR, CDR2 SFDVKD. The CDR3 has 13 residues. As DNA, the CDR3 is TGTGCCACCAGTTCCGCGCATTGGTATGGCTACACCTTC. It translates to CATSSAHWYGYTF.

The rearrangement links TRBV18 to TRBJ2-6, with 10 bases identical to TRBD2. The CDR3 loop spans 17 amino acids. J was trimmed by 0 bases and V by 4 bases; bases with no gene match: 3. CDR1 is KGHSH and CDR2 is LQKENI in the germline V gene. Here the CDR3 DNA reads TGTGCCAGCTCACGTAGCGGGGGGATCTCTGGGGCCAACGTCCTGACTTTC. It codes for CASSRSGGISGANVLTF.

The chain uses TRBV19 and TRBJ1-5; TRBD1 might be the D (5 bases). Germline-derived CDR1 and CDR2 are LNHDA and SQIVND (reference sequence). V was trimmed by 3 bases and J by 7 bases, leaving 13 bases between them. The CDR3 length is 14 residues. DNA for the CDR3: TGTGCCAGTAGTATTCGGCAGGGTGGCCAGCCCCAGCATTTT. The encoded protein is CASSIRQGGQPQHF.

The chain is built from TRBV4-1 and TRBJ2-4; D perhaps matches TRBD2 (6 bases). The length of the CDR3 is 15 residues. The V end lost 3 bases, the J end lost 6 bases, and 15 bases lay between the germline ends. Germline V gene lookup returns CDR1 MGHRA and CDR2 YSYEKL. CDR3 sequence (DNA): TGCGCCAGCAGCCAGCCCCCGGGACTGATAAACATTCAGTACTTC. Protein product: CASSQPPGLINIQYF.

V is TRBV7-8 and J is TRBJ1-2, with a tentative D call TRBD1 (6 bases). Between the trimmed V and J ends, which lost 5 bases and 7 bases, there was a span of 23 bases. The CDR3 runs 16 residues. In germline, CDR1 is SGHVS, CDR2 FQNEAQ. CDR3 sequence reads: CASSLMSGVLGAGYTF. CDR3 DNA sequence: TGTGCCAGCAGCCTGATGTCAGGGGTACTTGGGGCTGGCTACACCTTC.

The chain joins TRBV6-5 to TRBJ1-4; 10 nucleotides align to TRBD1. Germline V gene data show CDR1 as MNHEY and CDR2 as SVGAGI. This CDR3 comprises 15 residues. V dropped 2 bases and J dropped 8; count of bases not matched to a gene: 5. DNA of the CDR3: TGTGCCAGCAGTTACACAGGACAGGGGGGCGAAAAACTGTTTTTT. It codes for CASSYTGQGGEKLFF.

The gene calls are TRBV30 and TRBJ2-2; no clear D. Between the trimmed V and J ends, which lost 1 base and 3 bases, there was a span of 9 bases. The germline gives CDR1 GTSNPN, CDR2 SVGIG (reference sequence). The CDR3 spans 14 residues. The DNA of the CDR3 is TGTGCCTGGAGTGAAGGAGCATACACCGGGGAGCTGTTTTTT. Its protein product is CAWSEGAYTGELFF.